The present TCR beta chain was sequenced within a study of PD-1 blockade in classical Hodgkin lymphoma. Trimming left V 0 bases short and J 12 bases short, with 17 bases between. The CDR3 is made up of 14 amino acids. Germline CDR1 and CDR2: GTSNPN and SVGIG (reference sequence). Assay: immunoSEQ multiplex PCR; the TCRdb copy retains only in-frame clones and omits some. The table records 95,000 or so clones, around four fifths of them present only once. The patients all showed relapse after autologous stem cell transplantation, while their brentuximab vedotin exposure varied. Reported best responses ranged across complete response, partial response or progressive disease.

Sequenced material: peripheral blood mononuclear cells (PBMCs), taken at baseline. The chain is built from TRBV30 and TRBJ2-2; the D gene could be TRBD1 or TRBD2 (5 bases each). The clonotype was recovered from a human donor with classical Hodgkin lymphoma. The CDR3 sequence is CAWSVAPTGAQLFF. CDR3 DNA: TGTGCCTGGAGTGTCGCGCCCACCGGGGCCCAGCTGTTTTTT. The complete variable domain, with remaining parts taken from reference TRBV30 and TRBJ2-2, reads SQTIHQWPATLVQPVGSPLSLECTVEGTSNPNLYWYRQAAGRGLQLLFYSVGIGQISSEVPQNLSASRPQDRQFILSSKKLLLSDSGFYLCAWSVAPTGAQLFFGEGSRLTVL.